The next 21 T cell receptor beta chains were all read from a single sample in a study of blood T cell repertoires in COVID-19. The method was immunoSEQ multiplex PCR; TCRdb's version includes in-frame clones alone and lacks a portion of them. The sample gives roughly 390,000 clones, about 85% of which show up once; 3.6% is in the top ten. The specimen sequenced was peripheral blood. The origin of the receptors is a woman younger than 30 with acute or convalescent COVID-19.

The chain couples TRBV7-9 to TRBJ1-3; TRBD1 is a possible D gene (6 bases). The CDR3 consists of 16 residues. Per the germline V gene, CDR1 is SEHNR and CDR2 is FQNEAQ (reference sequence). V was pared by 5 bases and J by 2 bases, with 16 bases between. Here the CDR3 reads CASSANTGLTGNTIYF. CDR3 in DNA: TGTGCCAGCAGCGCCAACACAGGGCTTACTGGAAACACCATATATTTT. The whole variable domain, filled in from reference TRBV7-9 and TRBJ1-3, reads DTGVSQNPRHKITKRGQNVTFRCDPISEHNRLYWYRQTLGQGPEFLTYFQNEAQLEKSRLLSDRFSAERPKGSFSTLEIQRTEQGDSAMYLCASSANTGLTGNTIYFGEGSWLTVV.

The CDR3, as DNA: TGTGCCAGCAGATGGGTGGGGGCGCGCTATGGCTACACCTTC. Translating it yields CASRWVGARYGYTF. The V call is TRBV6-6, the J call TRBJ1-2; possible D gene TRBD1, 6 bases. This CDR3 region has 14 residues. V lost 6 bases and J 4 bases, leaving 15 bases between the germline ends. Germline V gene sequence: CDR1 MNHNY, CDR2 SVGAGI (reference sequence).

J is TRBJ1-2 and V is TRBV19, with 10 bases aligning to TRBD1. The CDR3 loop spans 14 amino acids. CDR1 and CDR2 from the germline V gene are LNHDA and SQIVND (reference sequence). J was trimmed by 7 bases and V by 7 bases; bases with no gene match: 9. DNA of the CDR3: TGTGCCAGTATTGCCGGGACAGGGGAATTTGGCTACACCTTC. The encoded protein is CASIAGTGEFGYTF. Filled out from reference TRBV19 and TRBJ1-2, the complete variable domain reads DGGITQSPKYLFRKEGQNVTLSCEQNLNHDAMYWYRQDPGQGLRLIYYSQIVNDFQKGDIAEGYSVSREKKESFPLTVTSAQKNPTAFYLCASIAGTGEFGYTFGSGTRLTVV.

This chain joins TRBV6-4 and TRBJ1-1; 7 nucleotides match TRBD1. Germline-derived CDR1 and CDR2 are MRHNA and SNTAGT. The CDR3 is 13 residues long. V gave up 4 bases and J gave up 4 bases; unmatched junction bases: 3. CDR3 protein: CASSATGITEAFF. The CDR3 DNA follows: TGTGCCAGCAGTGCGACAGGGATCACTGAAGCTTTCTTT.

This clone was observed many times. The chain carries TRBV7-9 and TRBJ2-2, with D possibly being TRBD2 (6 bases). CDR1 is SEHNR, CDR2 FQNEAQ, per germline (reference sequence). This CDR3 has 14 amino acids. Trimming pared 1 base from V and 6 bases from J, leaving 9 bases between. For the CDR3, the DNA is TGTGCCAGCAGCTTAGAGCCGGGGGCCGGGGAGCTGTTTTTT. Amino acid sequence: CASSLEPGAGELFF.

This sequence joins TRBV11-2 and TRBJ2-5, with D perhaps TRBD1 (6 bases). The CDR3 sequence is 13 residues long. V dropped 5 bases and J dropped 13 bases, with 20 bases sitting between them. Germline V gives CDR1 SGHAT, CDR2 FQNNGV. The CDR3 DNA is TGTGCCAGCAGCCTCCAAAGACGGGACACCGCGTACTTC. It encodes CASSLQRRDTAYF.

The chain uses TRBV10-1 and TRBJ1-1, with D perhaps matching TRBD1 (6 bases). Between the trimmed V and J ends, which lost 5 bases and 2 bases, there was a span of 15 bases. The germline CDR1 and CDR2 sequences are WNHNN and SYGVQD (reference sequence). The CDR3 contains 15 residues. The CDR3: CASSPTGQPNTEAFF. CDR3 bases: TGCGCCAGCAGTCCCACAGGACAGCCCAACACTGAAGCTTTCTTT.

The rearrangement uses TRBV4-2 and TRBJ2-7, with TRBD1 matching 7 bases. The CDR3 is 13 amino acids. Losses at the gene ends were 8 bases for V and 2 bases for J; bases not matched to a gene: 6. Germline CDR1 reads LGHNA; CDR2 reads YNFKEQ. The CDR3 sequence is CASHDDRAYEQYF. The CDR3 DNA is TGTGCCAGCCACGATGACAGGGCCTACGAGCAGTACTTC.

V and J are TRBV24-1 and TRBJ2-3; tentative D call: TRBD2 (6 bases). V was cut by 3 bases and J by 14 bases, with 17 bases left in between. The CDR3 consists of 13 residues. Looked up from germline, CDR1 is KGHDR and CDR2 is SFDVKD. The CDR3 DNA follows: TGTGCCACCAGTGATGGGCGGGGAACTGTGGTGTATTTT. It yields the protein CATSDGRGTVVYF.

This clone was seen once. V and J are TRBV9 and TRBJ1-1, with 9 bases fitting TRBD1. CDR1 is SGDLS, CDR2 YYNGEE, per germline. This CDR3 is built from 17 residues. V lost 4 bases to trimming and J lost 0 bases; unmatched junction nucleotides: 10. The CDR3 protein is CASSTLDRGTMNTEAFF. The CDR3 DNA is TGTGCCAGCAGCACTTTAGACAGGGGGACCATGAACACTGAAGCTTTCTTT.

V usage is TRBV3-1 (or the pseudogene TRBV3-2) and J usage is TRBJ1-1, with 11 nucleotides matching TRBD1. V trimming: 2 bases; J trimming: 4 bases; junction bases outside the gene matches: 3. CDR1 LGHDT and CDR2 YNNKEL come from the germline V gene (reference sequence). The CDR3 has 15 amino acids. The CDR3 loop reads CASSQPGTGGTEAFF. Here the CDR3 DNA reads TGTGCCAGCAGCCAACCCGGGACAGGGGGCACTGAAGCTTTCTTT.

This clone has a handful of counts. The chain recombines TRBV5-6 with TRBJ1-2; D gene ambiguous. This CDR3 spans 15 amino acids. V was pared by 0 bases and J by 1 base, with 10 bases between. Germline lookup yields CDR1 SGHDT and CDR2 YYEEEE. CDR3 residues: CASSLDFGNNYGYTF. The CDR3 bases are TGTGCCAGCAGCTTGGATTTCGGGAATAACTATGGCTACACCTTC.

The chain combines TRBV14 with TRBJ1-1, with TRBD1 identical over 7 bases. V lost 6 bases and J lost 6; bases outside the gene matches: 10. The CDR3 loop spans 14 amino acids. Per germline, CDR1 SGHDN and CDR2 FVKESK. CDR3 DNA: TGTGCCAGCAGTCTTACAGGGGTAGGAGCTGAAGCTTTCTTT. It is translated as CASSLTGVGAEAFF.

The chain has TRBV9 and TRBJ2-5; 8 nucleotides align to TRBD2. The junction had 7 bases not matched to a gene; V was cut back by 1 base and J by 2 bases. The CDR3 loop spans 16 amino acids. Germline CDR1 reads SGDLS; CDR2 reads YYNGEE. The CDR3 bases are TGTGCCAGCAGCGTATCAGCGGGAGTGGGACAAGAGACCCAGTACTTC. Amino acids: CASSVSAGVGQETQYF.

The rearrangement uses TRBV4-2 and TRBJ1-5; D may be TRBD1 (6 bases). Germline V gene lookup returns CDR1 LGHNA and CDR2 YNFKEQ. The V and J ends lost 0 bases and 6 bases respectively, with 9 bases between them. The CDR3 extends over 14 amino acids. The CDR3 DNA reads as TGTGCCAGCAGCCAAGACAGGGGTAGTCAGCCCCAGCATTTT. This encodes CASSQDRGSQPQHF.

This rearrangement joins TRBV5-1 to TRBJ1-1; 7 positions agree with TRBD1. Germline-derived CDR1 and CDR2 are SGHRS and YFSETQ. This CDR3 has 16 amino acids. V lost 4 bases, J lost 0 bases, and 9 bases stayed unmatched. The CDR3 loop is CASSEATGSMNTEAFF. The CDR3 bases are TGCGCCAGCAGCGAGGCGACAGGGAGCATGAACACTGAAGCTTTCTTT. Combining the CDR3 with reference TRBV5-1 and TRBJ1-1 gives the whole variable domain KAGVTQTPRYLIKTRGQQVTLSCSPISGHRSVSWYQQTPGQGLQFLFEYFSETQRNKGNFPGRFSGRQFSNSRSEMNVSTLELGDSALYLCASSEATGSMNTEAFFGQGTRLTVV.

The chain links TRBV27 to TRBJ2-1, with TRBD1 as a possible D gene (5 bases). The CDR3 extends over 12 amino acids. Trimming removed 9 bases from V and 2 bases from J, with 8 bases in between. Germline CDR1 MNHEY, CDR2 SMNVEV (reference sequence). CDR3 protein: CASPGTYNEQFF. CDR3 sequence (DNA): TGTGCCAGTCCAGGGACCTACAATGAGCAGTTCTTC.

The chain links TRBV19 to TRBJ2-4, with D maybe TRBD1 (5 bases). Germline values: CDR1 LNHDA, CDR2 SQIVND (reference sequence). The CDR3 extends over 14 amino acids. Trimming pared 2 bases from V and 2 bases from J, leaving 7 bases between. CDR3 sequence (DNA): TGTGCCAGTAGTATATCAGGGTCCAAAAACATTCAGTACTTC. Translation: CASSISGSKNIQYF.

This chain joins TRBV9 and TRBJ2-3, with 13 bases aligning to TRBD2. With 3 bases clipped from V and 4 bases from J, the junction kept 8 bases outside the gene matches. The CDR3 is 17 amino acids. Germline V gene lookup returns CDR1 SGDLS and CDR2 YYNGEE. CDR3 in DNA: TGTGCCAGCAGCGACATACGGACTAGCGGGAGTTCAGATACGCAGTATTTT. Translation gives CASSDIRTSGSSDTQYF.

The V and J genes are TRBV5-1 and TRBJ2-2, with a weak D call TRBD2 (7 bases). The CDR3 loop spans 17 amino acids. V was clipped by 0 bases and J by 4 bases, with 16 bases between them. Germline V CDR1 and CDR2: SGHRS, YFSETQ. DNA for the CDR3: TGCGCCAGCAGCTTGGAATCCGGGGGGCGCGGCACCGGGGAGCTGTTTTTT. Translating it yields CASSLESGGRGTGELFF.

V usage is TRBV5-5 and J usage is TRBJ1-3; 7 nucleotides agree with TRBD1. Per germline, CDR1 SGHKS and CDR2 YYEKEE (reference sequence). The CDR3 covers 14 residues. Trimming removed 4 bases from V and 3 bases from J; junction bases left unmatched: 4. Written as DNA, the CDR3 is TGTGCCAGCAGCGCCCGGGACAGTGGAAACACCATATATTTT. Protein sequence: CASSARDSGNTIYF.